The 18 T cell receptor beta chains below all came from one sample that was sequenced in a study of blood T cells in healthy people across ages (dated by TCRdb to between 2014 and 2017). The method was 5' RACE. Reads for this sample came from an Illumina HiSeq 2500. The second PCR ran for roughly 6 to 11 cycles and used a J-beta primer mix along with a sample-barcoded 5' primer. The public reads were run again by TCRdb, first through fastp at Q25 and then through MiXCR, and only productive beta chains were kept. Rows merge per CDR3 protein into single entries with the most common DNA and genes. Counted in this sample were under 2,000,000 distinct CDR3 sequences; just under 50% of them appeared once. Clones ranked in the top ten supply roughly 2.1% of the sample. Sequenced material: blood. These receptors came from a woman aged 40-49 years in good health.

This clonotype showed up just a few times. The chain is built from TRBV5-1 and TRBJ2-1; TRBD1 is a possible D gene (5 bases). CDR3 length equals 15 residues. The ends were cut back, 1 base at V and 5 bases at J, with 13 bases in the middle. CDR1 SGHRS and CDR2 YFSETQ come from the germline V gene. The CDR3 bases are TGCGCCAGCAGCTTGAGGCCAGGGAAGGACAATGAGCAGTTCTTC. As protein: CASSLRPGKDNEQFF. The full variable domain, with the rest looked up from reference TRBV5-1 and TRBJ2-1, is KAGVTQTPRYLIKTRGQQVTLSCSPISGHRSVSWYQQTPGQGLQFLFEYFSETQRNKGNFPGRFSGRQFSNSRSEMNVSTLELGDSALYLCASSLRPGKDNEQFFGPGTRLTVL.

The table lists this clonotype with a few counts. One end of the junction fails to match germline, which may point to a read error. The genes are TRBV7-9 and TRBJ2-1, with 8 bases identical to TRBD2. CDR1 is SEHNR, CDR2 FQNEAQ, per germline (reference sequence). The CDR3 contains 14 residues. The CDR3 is CASRLAGSGNEQFF. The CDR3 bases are TGTGCCAGCAGATTAGCGGGGAGCGGCAATGAGCAGTTCTTC.

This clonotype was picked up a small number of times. The CDR3, as DNA: TGTGCCAGCAGTGAAATAGGGACAGGAGCCTACGAGCAGTACTTC. It translates to CASSEIGTGAYEQYF. The chain recombines TRBV2 with TRBJ2-7, with 8 bases identical to TRBD1. The CDR3 contains 15 residues. From germline, CDR1 is SNHLY and CDR2 FYNNEI. V lost 2 bases to trimming and J lost 2 bases; unmatched junction nucleotides: 5.

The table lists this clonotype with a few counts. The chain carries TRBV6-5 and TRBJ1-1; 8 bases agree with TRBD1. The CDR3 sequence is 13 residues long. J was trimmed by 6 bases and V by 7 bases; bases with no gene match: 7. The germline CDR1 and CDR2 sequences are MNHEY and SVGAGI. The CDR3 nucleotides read TGTGCCAGCATTCACCAGGGGGCGGCTGAAGCTTTCTTT. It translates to CASIHQGAAEAFF.

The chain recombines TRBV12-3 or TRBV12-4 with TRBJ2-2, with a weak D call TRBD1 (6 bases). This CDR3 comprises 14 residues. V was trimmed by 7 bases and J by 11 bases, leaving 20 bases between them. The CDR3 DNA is TGTGCCAGCAAGGGGACACATGGGGCATCCGAGCTGTTTTTT. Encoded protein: CASKGTHGASELFF.

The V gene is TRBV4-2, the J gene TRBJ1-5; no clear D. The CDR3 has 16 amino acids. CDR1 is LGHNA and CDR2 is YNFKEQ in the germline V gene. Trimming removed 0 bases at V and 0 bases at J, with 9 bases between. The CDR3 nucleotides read TGTGCCAGCAGCCAAGATTTGGAGGGTAGCAATCAGCCCCAGCATTTT. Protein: CASSQDLEGSNQPQHF.

The CDR3 DNA is TGTGCCAGTAGTATCACAGGACAGACCCCCCAAGAGACCCAGTACTTC. Translation gives CASSITGQTPQETQYF. The chain couples TRBV19 to TRBJ2-5; possible D gene TRBD1, 6 bases. V was clipped by 3 bases and J by 1 base, with 15 bases between them. There are 16 residues in the CDR3. Germline V lookup: CDR1 LNHDA, CDR2 SQIVND (reference sequence).

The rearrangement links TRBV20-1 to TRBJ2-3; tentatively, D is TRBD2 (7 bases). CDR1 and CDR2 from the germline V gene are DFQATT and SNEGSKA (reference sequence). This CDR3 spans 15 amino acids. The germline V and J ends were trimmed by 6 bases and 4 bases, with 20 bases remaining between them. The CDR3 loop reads CSASGGGGAADTQYF. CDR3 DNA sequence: TGCAGTGCCAGTGGTGGTGGGGGGGCGGCAGATACGCAGTATTTT.

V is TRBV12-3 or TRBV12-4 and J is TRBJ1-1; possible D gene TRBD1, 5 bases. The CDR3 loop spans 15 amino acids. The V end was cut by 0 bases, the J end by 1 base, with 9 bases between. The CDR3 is CASSLAQVGNTEAFF. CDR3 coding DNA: TGTGCCAGCAGTTTAGCACAGGTGGGGAACACTGAAGCTTTCTTT.

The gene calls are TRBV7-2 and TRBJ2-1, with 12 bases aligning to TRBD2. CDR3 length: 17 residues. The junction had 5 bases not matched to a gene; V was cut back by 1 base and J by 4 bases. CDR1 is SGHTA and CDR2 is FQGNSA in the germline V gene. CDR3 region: CASSLGLAGARYNEQFF. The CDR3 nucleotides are TGTGCCAGCAGCTTAGGACTAGCGGGAGCCCGATACAATGAGCAGTTCTTC.

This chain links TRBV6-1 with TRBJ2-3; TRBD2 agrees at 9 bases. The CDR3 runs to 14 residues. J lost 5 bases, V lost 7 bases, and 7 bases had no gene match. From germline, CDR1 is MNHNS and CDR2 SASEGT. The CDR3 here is CASNLAGDEDTQYF. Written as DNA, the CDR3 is TGTGCCAGCAACTTAGCGGGGGATGAAGATACGCAGTATTTT.

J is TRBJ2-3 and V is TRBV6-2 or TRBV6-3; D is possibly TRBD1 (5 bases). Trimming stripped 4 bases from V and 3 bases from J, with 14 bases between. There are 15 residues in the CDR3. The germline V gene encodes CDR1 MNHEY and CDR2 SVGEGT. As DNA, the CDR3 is TGTGCCAGCAGTTCGGGCAGGGTGAGGACAGATACGCAGTATTTT. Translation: CASSSGRVRTDTQYF.

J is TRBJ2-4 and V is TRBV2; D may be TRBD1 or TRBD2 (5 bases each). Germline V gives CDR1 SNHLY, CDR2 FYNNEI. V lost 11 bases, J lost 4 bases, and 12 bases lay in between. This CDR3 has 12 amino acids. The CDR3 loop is CAGMGRKNIQYF. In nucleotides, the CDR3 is TGTGCCGGCATGGGACGGAAAAACATTCAGTACTTC.

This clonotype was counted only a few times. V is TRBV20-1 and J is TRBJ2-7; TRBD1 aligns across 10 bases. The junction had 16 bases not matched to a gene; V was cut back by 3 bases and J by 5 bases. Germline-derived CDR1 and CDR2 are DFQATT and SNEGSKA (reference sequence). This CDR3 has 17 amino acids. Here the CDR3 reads CSARGFRQGATTNEQYF. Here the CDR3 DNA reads TGCAGTGCTAGGGGGTTCCGACAGGGGGCCACTACCAACGAGCAGTACTTC.

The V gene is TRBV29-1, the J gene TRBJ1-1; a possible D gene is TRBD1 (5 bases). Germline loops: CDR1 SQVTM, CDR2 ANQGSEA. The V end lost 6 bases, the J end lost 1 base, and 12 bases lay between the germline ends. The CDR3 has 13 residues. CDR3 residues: CSVTGGRNTEAFF. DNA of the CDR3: TGCAGCGTGACGGGGGGTCGGAACACTGAAGCTTTCTTT.

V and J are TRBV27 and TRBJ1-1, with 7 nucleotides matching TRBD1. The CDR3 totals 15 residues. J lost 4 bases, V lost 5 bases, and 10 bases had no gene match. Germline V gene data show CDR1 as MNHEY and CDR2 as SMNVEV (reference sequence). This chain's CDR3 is CASSISSRGITEAFF. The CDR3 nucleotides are TGTGCCAGCAGTATCTCGAGCAGGGGGATCACTGAAGCTTTCTTT.

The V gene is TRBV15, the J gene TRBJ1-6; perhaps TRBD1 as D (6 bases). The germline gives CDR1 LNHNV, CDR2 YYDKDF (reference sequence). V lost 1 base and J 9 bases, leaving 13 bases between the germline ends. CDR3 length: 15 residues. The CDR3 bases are TGTGCCACCAGCAGAGGAAGACAGGCTGGTTCACCCCTCCACTTT. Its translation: CATSRGRQAGSPLHF. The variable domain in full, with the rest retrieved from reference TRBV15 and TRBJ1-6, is DAMVIQNPRYQVTQFGKPVTLSCSQTLNHNVMYWYQQKSSQAPKLLFHYYDKDFNNEADTPDNFQSRRPNTSFCFLDIRSPGLGDTAMYLCATSRGRQAGSPLHFGNGTRLTVT.

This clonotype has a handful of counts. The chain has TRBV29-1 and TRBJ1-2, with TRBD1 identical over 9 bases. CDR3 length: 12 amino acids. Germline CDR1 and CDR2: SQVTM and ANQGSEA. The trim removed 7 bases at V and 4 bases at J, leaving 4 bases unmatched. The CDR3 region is CSAGTGIYGYTF. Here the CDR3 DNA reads TGCAGCGCCGGGACAGGGATCTATGGCTACACCTTC. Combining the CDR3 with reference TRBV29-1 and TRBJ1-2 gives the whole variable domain SAVISQKPSRDICQRGTSLTIQCQVDSQVTMMFWYRQQPGQSLTLIATANQGSEATYESGFVIDKFPISRPNLTFSTLTVSNMSPEDSSIYLCSAGTGIYGYTFGSGTRLTVV.